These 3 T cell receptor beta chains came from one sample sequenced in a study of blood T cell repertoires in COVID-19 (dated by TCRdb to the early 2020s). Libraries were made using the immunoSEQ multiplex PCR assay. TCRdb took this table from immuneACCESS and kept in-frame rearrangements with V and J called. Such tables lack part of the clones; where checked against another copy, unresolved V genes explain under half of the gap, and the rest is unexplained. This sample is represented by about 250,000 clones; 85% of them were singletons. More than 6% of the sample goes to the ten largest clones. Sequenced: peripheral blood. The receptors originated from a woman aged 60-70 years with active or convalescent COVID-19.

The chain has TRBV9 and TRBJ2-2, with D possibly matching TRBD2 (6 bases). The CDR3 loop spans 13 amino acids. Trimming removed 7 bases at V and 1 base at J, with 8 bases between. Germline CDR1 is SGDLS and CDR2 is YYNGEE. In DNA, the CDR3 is TGTGCCAGCGAGGGACTGAACACCGGGGAGCTGTTTTTT. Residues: CASEGLNTGELFF.

CDR3 loop: CASSFQQGRMDGYTF. In nucleotides, the CDR3 is TGTGCCAGCAGTTTCCAACAGGGGCGCATGGATGGCTACACCTTC. This chain connects TRBV28 to TRBJ1-2; TRBD1 matches at 7 bases. Germline V gene sequence: CDR1 MDHEN, CDR2 SYDVKM. V trimming: 3 bases; J trimming: 6 bases; junction bases outside the gene matches: 10. The length of the CDR3 is 15 residues.

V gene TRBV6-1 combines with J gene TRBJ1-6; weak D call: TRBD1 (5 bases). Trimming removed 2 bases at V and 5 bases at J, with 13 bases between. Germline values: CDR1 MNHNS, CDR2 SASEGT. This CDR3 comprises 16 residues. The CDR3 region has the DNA TGTGCCAGCAGTGAATGGATAGGGGCGAATAATTCACCCCTCCACTTT. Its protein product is CASSEWIGANNSPLHF.